The 15 T cell receptor beta chains reported below all come from one sample, sequenced in a study of T-cell memory formation after mild COVID-19. TCRdb reanalysed the 5' RACE reads using MiXCR and keeps one entry per CDR3 protein. This sample has under 90,000 distinct CDR3 sequences, with roughly 14% found just once. The sequencing input was PBMCs or a T cell subset sorted from them (not recorded which). The receptors derive from an adult woman who had mild COVID-19 (a few samples of this study predate the infection). Cell type and time point are not known.

The chain combines TRBV7-9 with TRBJ1-1; 10 bases line up with TRBD1. There are 13 residues in the CDR3. Germline V gene data show CDR1 as SEHNR and CDR2 as FQNEAQ (reference sequence). The V and J ends lost 5 bases and 6 bases, in that order; junction bases with no gene match: 3. The chain's CDR3 is CASSRDRGPEAFF. CDR3 bases: TGTGCCAGCAGCCGGGACAGGGGACCTGAAGCTTTCTTT.

The rearrangement joins TRBV16 to TRBJ2-6; 7 positions agree with TRBD1. Trimming at V came to 4 bases and at J to 0 bases, leaving 6 bases not matched to a gene. CDR1 and CDR2 (germline): KGHSY, FQNENV. The CDR3 contains 17 residues. The CDR3 sequence: CASSRVHRGSGANVLTF. CDR3 DNA sequence: TGTGCCAGCAGCCGAGTTCACAGGGGCTCTGGGGCCAACGTCCTGACTTTC.

V gene TRBV9 combines with J gene TRBJ1-5; a weak D match, TRBD1 (6 bases). The CDR3 consists of 15 residues. Germline CDR1 SGDLS, CDR2 YYNGEE. V gave up 4 bases and J gave up 6 bases, with 17 bases separating them. The CDR3 loop is CASSKTGANRQPQHF. Written as DNA, the CDR3 is TGTGCCAGCAGCAAAACGGGGGCGAACCGTCAGCCCCAGCATTTT.

This clonotype was found many times. The chain recombines TRBV19 with TRBJ2-7; D is perhaps TRBD1 (6 bases). V was trimmed by 3 bases and J by 4 bases, leaving 13 bases between them. The CDR3 is made up of 14 amino acids. CDR1 and CDR2 from the germline V gene are LNHDA and SQIVND (reference sequence). The CDR3, as DNA: TGTGCCAGTAGTATCCGGACAGCGACATACGAGCAGTACTTC. Translated, it gives CASSIRTATYEQYF.

The genes are TRBV21-1 and TRBJ2-4; the listed D gene, TRBD1, was not tested against the DNA. TRBV21-1 is assigned pseudogene status. CDR3 length: 14 amino acids. The CDR3 DNA reads as TGTGCCAGAGGGACAGGGCTAGCCAAAAACATTCAGTACTTC. Its protein product is CARGTGLAKNIQYF.

This clonotype has a handful of counts. The rearrangement uses TRBV4-3 and TRBJ2-7; D is undetermined. Germline CDR1 and CDR2: LGHNA and YSLEER. Trimming removed 0 bases from V and 6 bases from J, with 15 bases in between. The CDR3 spans 15 residues. CDR3: CASSQDLAQLAEQYF. CDR3 sequence (DNA): TGCGCCAGCAGCCAAGATTTAGCCCAGTTGGCCGAGCAGTACTTC.

This clonotype has more than one count but fewer than ten. The chain uses TRBV4-2 and TRBJ1-1, with no clear D. The CDR3 totals 14 residues. CDR1 is LGHNA, CDR2 YNFKEQ, per germline. Trimming removed 0 bases from V and 0 bases from J, with 5 bases in between. The CDR3 DNA reads TGTGCCAGCAGCCAAGAAGTCGTGAACACTGAAGCTTTCTTT. It codes for CASSQEVVNTEAFF.

This clonotype occurred a few times. V and J are TRBV20-1 and TRBJ2-1; D ambiguous. Germline V gene sequence: CDR1 DFQATT, CDR2 SNEGSKA (reference sequence). The length of the CDR3 is 12 residues. V lost 0 bases and J 5 bases, leaving 5 bases between the germline ends. The CDR3 nucleotides read TGCAGTGCTAGAGAGTATCACAATGAGCAGTTCTTC. This gives the protein CSAREYHNEQFF.

The CDR3 coding sequence is TGCAGCGTTGAAGGTGACCCCAGGGGGGAGGAGGCAGATACGCAGTATTTT. As protein: CSVEGDPRGEEADTQYF. This rearrangement joins TRBV29-1 to TRBJ2-3, with D possibly matching TRBD1 (7 bases). This CDR3 is 17 amino acids long. Trimming left V 1 base short and J 4 bases short, with 21 bases between. Germline V gene sequence: CDR1 SQVTM, CDR2 ANQGSEA.

This rearrangement joins TRBV12-3 or TRBV12-4 to TRBJ2-1; either TRBD1 or TRBD2 may fit D (5 bases each). The CDR3 is made up of 15 amino acids. Trimming cost V 3 bases and J 5 bases, with 14 bases left between them. DNA of the CDR3: TGTGCCAGCAGTTTCCGGGACCGCCCGGACAATGAGCAGTTCTTC. Amino acids: CASSFRDRPDNEQFF.

The chain employs TRBV5-1 and TRBJ2-7; TRBD1 matches 7 bases. This CDR3 is built from 14 residues. J lost 5 bases, V lost 0 bases, and 5 bases had no gene match. The germline CDR1 and CDR2 sequences are SGHRS and YFSETQ. The CDR3 DNA sequence: TGCGCCAGCAGCTTGGGGACAGGTGCCGACGAGCAGTACTTC. Residues: CASSLGTGADEQYF. Full variable domain (outside the CDR3, taken from reference TRBV5-1 and TRBJ2-7): KAGVTQTPRYLIKTRGQQVTLSCSPISGHRSVSWYQQTPGQGLQFLFEYFSETQRNKGNFPGRFSGRQFSNSRSEMNVSTLELGDSALYLCASSLGTGADEQYFGPGTRLTVT.

This clonotype was seen a few times. The genes are TRBV12-3 or TRBV12-4 and TRBJ2-1; perhaps D is TRBD1 or TRBD2 (6 bases each). The V end was cut by 8 bases, the J end by 0 bases, with 14 bases between. This CDR3 region has 15 residues. The CDR3 region is CASGSGAYSYNEQFF. The CDR3 DNA is TGTGCCAGCGGGTCGGGGGCTTACTCCTACAATGAGCAGTTCTTC.

The rearrangement joins TRBV5-1 to TRBJ2-1; D call uncertain. Trimming took off 5 bases at V and 4 bases at J, with 7 bases between the two ends. This CDR3 comprises 12 residues. Germline-derived CDR1 and CDR2 are SGHRS and YFSETQ. The CDR3 region is CASSYTYNEQFF. Here the CDR3 DNA reads TGCGCCAGCAGTTATACATACAATGAGCAGTTCTTC. The full variable domain, in which reference TRBV5-1 and TRBJ2-1 provide the parts outside the CDR3, is KAGVTQTPRYLIKTRGQQVTLSCSPISGHRSVSWYQQTPGQGLQFLFEYFSETQRNKGNFPGRFSGRQFSNSRSEMNVSTLELGDSALYLCASSYTYNEQFFGPGTRLTVL.

The chain has TRBV29-1 and TRBJ1-1; a possible D gene is TRBD1 (5 bases). V lost 5 bases, J lost 14 bases, and 21 bases lay in between. This CDR3 contains 12 residues. Germline CDR1 is SQVTM and CDR2 is ANQGSEA. The CDR3 region has the DNA TGCAGCGTTCCACCTGCGGGACCTGACCAGTTCTTT. This gives the protein CSVPPAGPDQFF. The variable domain in full, completed from reference TRBV29-1 and TRBJ1-1, reads SAVISQKPSRDICQRGTSLTIQCQVDSQVTMMFWYRQQPGQSLTLIATANQGSEATYESGFVIDKFPISRPNLTFSTLTVSNMSPEDSSIYLCSVPPAGPDQFFGQGTRLTVV.

This clonotype was seen at least ten times. The rearrangement links TRBV5-1 to TRBJ2-1, with D perhaps TRBD1 or TRBD2 (5 bases each). CDR3 size: 13 residues. V lost 4 bases to trimming and J lost 9 bases, with 14 bases between them. The germline V gene has CDR1 SGHRS and CDR2 YFSETQ. CDR3 sequence (DNA): TGCGCCAGCAGCCCCGGGGCCGGGACTGAGCAGTTCTTC. It yields the protein CASSPGAGTEQFF.